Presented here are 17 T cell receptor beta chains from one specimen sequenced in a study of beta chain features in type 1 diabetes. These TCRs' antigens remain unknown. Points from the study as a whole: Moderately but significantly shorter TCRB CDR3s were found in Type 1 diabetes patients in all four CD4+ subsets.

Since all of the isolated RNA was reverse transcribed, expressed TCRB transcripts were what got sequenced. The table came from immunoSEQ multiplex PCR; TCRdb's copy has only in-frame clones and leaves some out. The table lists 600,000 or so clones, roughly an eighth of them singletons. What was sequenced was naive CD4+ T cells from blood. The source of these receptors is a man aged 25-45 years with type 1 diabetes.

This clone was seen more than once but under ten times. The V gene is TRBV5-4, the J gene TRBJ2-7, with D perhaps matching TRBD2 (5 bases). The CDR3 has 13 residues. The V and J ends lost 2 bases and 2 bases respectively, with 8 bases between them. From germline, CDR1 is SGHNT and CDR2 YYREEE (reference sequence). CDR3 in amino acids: CASSFRGTYEQYF. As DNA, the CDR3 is TGTGCCAGCAGCTTCCGGGGAACCTACGAGCAGTACTTC.

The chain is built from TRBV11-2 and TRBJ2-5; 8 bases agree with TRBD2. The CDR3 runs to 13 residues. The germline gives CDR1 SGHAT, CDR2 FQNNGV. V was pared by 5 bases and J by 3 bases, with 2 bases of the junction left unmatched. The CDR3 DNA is TGTGCCAGCAGCCGGGGGGGTGAAGAGACCCAGTACTTC. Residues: CASSRGGEETQYF.

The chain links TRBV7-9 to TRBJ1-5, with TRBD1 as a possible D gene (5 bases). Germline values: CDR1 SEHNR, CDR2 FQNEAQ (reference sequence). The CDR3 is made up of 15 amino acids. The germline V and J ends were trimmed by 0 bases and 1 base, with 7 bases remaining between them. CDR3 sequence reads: CASSLAAGSNQPQHF. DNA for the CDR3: TGTGCCAGCAGCTTAGCGGCAGGGAGCAATCAGCCCCAGCATTTT. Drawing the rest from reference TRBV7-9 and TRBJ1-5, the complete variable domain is DTGVSQNPRHKITKRGQNVTFRCDPISEHNRLYWYRQTLGQGPEFLTYFQNEAQLEKSRLLSDRFSAERPKGSFSTLEIQRTEQGDSAMYLCASSLAAGSNQPQHFGDGTRLSIL.

This chain's CDR3 is CASSPQTTSNQPQHF. The CDR3 DNA is TGTGCCAGCAGCCCCCAAACAACTAGCAATCAGCCCCAGCATTTT. The chain recombines TRBV4-2 with TRBJ1-5; D is unclear. The germline gives CDR1 LGHNA, CDR2 YNFKEQ. Trimming removed 4 bases at V and 0 bases at J, with 10 bases between. The CDR3 has 15 residues.

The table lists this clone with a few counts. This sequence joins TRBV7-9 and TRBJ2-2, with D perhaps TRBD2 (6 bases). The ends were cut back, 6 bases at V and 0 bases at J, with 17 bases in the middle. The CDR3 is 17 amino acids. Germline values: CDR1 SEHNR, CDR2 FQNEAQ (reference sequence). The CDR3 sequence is CASSPIGGLANTGELFF. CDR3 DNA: TGTGCCAGCAGTCCTATAGGAGGGCTCGCGAACACCGGGGAGCTGTTTTTT.

The CDR3 coding sequence is TGTGCCAGCAGCTTAGACAACCCCACCGGGGAGCTGTTTTTT. Translating it yields CASSLDNPTGELFF. The genes are TRBV7-7 and TRBJ2-2; D ambiguous. V was shortened by 1 base and J by 4 bases, with 7 bases between the two germline ends. The length of the CDR3 is 14 residues. Germline V gene data show CDR1 as SSHAT and CDR2 as FNYEAQ (reference sequence).

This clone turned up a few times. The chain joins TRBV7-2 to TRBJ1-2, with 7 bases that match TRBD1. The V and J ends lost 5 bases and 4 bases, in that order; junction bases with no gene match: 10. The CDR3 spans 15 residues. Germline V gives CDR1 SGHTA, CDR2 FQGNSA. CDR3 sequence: CASSQFPGQSYGYTF. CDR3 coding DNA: TGTGCCAGCAGCCAATTTCCGGGACAGAGCTATGGCTACACCTTC.

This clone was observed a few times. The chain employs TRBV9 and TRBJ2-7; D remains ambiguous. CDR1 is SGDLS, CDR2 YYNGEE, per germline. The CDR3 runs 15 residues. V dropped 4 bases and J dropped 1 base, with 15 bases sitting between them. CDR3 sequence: CASSIRHDESYEQYF. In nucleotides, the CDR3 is TGTGCCAGCAGCATCCGACACGACGAATCCTACGAGCAGTACTTC.

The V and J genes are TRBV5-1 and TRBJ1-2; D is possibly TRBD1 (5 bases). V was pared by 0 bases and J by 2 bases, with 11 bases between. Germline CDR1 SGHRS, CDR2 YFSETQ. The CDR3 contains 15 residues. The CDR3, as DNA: TGCGCCAGCAGCTTGGAGGGGTTCTTCAACTATGGCTACACCTTC. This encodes CASSLEGFFNYGYTF.

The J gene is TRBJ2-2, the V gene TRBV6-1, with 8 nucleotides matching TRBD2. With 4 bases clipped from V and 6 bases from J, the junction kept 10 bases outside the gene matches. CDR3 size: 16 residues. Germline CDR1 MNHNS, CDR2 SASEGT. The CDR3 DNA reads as TGTGCCAGCAGTGGCCTAGCGGGTGAAGGGTCCGGGGAGCTGTTTTTT. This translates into CASSGLAGEGSGELFF.

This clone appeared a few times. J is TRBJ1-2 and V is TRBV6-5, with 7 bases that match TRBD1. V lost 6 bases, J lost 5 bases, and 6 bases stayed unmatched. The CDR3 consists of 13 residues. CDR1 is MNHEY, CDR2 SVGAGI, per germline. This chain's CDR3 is CASSIATGYGYTF. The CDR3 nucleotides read TGTGCCAGCAGCATTGCGACAGGGTATGGCTACACCTTC.

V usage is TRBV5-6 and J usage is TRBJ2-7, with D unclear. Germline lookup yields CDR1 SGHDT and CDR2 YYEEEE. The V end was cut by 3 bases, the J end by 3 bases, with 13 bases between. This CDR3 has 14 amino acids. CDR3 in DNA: TGTGCCAGCAGCTACGGTCTACCAGGCTACGAGCAGTACTTC. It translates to CASSYGLPGYEQYF.

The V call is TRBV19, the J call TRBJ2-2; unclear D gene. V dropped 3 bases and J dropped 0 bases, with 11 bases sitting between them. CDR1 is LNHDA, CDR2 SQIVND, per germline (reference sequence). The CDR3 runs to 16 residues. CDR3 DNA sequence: TGTGCCAGTAGTATGCCATCAGGAGCGAACACCGGGGAGCTGTTTTTT. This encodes CASSMPSGANTGELFF.

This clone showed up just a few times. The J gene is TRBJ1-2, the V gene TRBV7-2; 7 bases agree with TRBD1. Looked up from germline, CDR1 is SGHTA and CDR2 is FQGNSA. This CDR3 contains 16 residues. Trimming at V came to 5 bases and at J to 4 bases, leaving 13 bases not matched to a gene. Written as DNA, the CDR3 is TGTGCCAGCAGCCTTCGGACAGGCGACCCCGTCTATGGCTACACCTTC. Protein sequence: CASSLRTGDPVYGYTF.

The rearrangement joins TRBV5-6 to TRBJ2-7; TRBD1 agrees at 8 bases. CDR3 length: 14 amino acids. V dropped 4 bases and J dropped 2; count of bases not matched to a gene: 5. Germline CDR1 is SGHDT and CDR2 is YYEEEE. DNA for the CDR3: TGTGCCAGCAGCCCGTGGACAGGGACCTACGAGCAGTACTTC. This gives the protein CASSPWTGTYEQYF.

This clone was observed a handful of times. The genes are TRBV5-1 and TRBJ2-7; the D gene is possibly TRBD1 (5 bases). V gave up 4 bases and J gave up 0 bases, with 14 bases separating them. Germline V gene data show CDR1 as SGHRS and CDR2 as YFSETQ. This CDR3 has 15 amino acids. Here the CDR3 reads CASSQQGFYSYEQYF. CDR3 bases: TGCGCCAGCAGCCAGCAGGGATTCTACTCCTACGAGCAGTACTTC.

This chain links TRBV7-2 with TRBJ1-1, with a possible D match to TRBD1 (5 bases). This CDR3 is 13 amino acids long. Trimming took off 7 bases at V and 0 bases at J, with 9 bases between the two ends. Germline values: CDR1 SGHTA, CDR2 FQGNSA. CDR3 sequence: CASNRNMNTEAFF. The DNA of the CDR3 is TGTGCCAGCAACAGGAATATGAACACTGAAGCTTTCTTT.